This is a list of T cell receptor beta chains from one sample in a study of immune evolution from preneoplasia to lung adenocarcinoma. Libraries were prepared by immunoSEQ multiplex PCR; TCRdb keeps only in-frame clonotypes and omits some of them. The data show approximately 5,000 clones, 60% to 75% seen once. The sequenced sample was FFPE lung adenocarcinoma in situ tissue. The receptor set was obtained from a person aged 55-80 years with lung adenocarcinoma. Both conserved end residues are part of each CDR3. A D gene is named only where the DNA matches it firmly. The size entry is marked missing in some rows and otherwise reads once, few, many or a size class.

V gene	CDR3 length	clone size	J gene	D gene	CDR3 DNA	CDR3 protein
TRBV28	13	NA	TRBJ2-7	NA	TGTGCCAGCAGAGGAGTGGGATCGTACGAGCAGTACTTC	CASRGVGSYEQYF
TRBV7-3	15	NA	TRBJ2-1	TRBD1	TGTGCCAGCAGCTTCGGGGACAGAGCCTACAATGAGCAGTTCTTC	CASSFGDRAYNEQFF
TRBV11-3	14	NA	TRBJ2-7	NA	TGTGCCAGCAGCTTAGACACCGGTACCTACGAGCAGTACTTC	CASSLDTGTYEQYF
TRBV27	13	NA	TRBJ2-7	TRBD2	TGTGCCAGCAGAAGACTAGCCTCCTACGAGCAGTACTTC	CASRRLASYEQYF
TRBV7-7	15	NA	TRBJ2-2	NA	TGTGCTAGCAGCACCGGCGAAGGGGGAACCGGGGAGCTGTTTTTT	CASSTGEGGTGELFF
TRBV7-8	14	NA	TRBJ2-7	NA	TGTGCCAGCAGCCCGACAAACCCGGGCTACGAGCAGTACTTC	CASSPTNPGYEQYF
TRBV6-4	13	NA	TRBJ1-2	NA	TGTGCCAGCAGTGGCGGGGAGGGGTATGGCTACACCTTC	CASSGGEGYGYTF
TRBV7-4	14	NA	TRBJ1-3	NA	TGTGCCAGCAGCTTAAGCAGGGAAGACAACACCATATATTTT	CASSLSREDNTIYF
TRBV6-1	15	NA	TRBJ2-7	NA	TGTGCCAGCAGTGAAGCGTGGGGTGTGGGTTACGAGCAGTACTTC	CASSEAWGVGYEQYF
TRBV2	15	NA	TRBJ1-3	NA	TGTGCCAGCAGTCTCGCCGGGACGGCAGGAAACACCATATATTTT	CASSLAGTAGNTIYF
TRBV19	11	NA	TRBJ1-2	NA	TGTGCCAGCGGACAGCACTATGGCTACACCTTC	CASGQHYGYTF
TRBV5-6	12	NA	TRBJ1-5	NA	TGTGCCAGCAGCTTGGGAGATCAGCCCCAGCATTTT	CASSLGDQPQHF
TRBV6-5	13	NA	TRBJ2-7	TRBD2	TGTGCCAGCACCCAACTAGCGGCCCACGAGCAGTACTTC	CASTQLAAHEQYF
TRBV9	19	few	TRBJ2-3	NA	TGTGCCAGCAGCCTCAGAGGTGGGGGGGCCGGATCTCACACAGATACGCAGTATTTT	CASSLRGGGAGSHTDTQYF
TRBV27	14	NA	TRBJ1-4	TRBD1	TGTGCCAGCAGTTCGGGACAGTTTAATGAAAAACTGTTTTTT	CASSSGQFNEKLFF
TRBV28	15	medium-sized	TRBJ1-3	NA	TGTGCCAGCAGTCCGGGGTTATCGTCTGGAAACACCATATATTTT	CASSPGLSSGNTIYF
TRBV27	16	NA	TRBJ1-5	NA	TGTGCCAGCAGTTTCTCACGGACAGTCGGCAATCAGCCCCAGCATTTT	CASSFSRTVGNQPQHF
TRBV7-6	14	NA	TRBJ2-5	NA	TGTGCCAGCAGCACCCAACAGGGAATGGAGACCCAGTACTTC	CASSTQQGMETQYF
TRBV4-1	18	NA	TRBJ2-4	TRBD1	TGCGCCAGCAGCCAAGGAGGTCTGAGGGACAGGGTTGGAAACATTCAGTACTTC	CASSQGGLRDRVGNIQYF
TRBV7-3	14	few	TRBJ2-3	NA	TGTGCCAGCAGCCCCGGGGGACGCACAGATACGCAGTATTTT	CASSPGGRTDTQYF
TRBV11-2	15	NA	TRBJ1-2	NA	TGTGCCAGCAGCTTAGAGGGTTCCCCTCGTGGTGGCTACACCTTC	CASSLEGSPRGGYTF
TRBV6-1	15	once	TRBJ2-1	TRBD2	TGTGCCAGCAGTGAAGAAGCGGGGGATTACAATGAGCAGTTCTTC	CASSEEAGDYNEQFF
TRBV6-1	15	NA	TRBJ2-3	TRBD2	TGTGCCAGCAGTGCTAGCGGGGGGTACCCAGATACGCAGTATTTT	CASSASGGYPDTQYF
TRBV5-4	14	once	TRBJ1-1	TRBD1	TGTGCCAGCAGCGCGACAGGGGGACACACTGAAGCTTTCTTT	CASSATGGHTEAFF
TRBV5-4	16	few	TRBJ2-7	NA	TGTGCCAGCAGCTACACATCAGGGATACGAAACTACGAGCAGTACTTC	CASSYTSGIRNYEQYF
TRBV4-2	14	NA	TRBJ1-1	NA	TGTGCCAGCAGCCAAGATAGGGCAGTCCCTGAAGCTTTCTTT	CASSQDRAVPEAFF
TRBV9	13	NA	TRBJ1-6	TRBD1	TGTGCCAGCAGCGCCCGACAGGGAACACCCCTCCACTTT	CASSARQGTPLHF
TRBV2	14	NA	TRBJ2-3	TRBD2	TGTGCCAGCAGACTAGCGCCTAGCACAGATACGCAGTATTTT	CASRLAPSTDTQYF
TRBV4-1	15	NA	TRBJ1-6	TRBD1	TGCGCCAGCAGCCCGGGACAGGGGAGTTATTCACCCCTCCACTTT	CASSPGQGSYSPLHF
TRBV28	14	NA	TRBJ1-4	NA	TGTGCCAGCAGCAAAAGTCAAACTAATGAAAAACTGTTTTTT	CASSKSQTNEKLFF
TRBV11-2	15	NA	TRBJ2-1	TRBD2	TGTGCCAGCAGCTCCTCTAGCGGGGGGGCGAATGAGCAGTTCTTC	CASSSSSGGANEQFF
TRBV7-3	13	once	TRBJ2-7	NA	TGTGCCAGCAGCTTAACGTCGGTAGGCGAGCAGTACTTC	CASSLTSVGEQYF
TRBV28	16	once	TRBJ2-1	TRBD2	TGTGCCAGCAGTTTATCGGCGGGGGGACCTTACAATGAGCAGTTCTTC	CASSLSAGGPYNEQFF
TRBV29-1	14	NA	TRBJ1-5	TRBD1	TGCAGCGTTGATGTAACAGGGGGAGGTCAGCCCCAGCATTTT	CSVDVTGGGQPQHF
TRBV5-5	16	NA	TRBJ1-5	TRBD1	TGTGCCAGCAGCCCAGGAACAGGGGCTTTGGATCAGCCCCAGCATTTT	CASSPGTGALDQPQHF
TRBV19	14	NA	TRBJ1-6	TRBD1	TGTGCCAGTAGTGGGGACAGGGTTAATTCACCCCTCCACTTT	CASSGDRVNSPLHF
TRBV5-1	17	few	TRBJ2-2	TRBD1	TGCGCCAGCAGCTTAGGACAGGTCGTTTGGAACACCGGGGAGCTGTTTTTT	CASSLGQVVWNTGELFF
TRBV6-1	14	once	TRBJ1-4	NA	TGTGCCAGCAGGACCTCGGCAACTAATGAAAAACTGTTTTTT	CASRTSATNEKLFF
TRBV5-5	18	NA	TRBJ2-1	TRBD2	TGTGCCAGCAGCTTGGCGTCAGCGGGGGGGTCTATCTACAATGAGCAGTTCTTC	CASSLASAGGSIYNEQFF
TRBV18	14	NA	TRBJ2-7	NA	TGTGCCAGCTCACCACGACAGAGCCAATACGAGCAGTACTTC	CASSPRQSQYEQYF
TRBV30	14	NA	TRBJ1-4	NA	TGTGCCTGGAGTGTACGGGATAAAAATGAAAAACTGTTTTTT	CAWSVRDKNEKLFF
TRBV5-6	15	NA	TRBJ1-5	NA	TGTGCCAGCAGCTTGGAAGGGCGGGTAGTCCAGCCCCAGCATTTT	CASSLEGRVVQPQHF
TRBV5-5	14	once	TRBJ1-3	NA	TGTGCCAGCAGCTTGCAGTCCTCTGGAAACACCATATATTTT	CASSLQSSGNTIYF
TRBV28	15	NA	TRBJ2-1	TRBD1	TGTGCCAGCAGTAACTACAGGGGGCTCGGCAATGAGCAGTTCTTC	CASSNYRGLGNEQFF
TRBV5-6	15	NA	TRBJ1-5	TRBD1	TGTGCCAGCAGCTTAAGGGGACAGCCCCTTATATCTGAGCATTTT	CASSLRGQPLISEHF
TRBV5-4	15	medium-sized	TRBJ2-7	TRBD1	TGTGCCAGCAGCCGAACCAGGGACAGATCCTACGAGCAGTACTTC	CASSRTRDRSYEQYF
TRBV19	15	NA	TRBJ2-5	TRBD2	TGTGCCAGTAGTACCGGGACTAGCGGGAAAGAGACCCAGTACTTC	CASSTGTSGKETQYF
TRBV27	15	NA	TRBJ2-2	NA	TGTGCCAGCAGTTTATCTCGGGGTCCGGCCGGGGAGCTGTTTTTT	CASSLSRGPAGELFF
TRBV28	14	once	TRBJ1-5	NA	TGTGCCAGCAGTTTAATGGGGGAGAATCAGCCCCAGCATTTT	CASSLMGENQPQHF
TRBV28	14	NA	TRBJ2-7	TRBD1	TGTGCCAGCAGTTGGGACAGGGAGTCCTACGAGCAGTACTTC	CASSWDRESYEQYF
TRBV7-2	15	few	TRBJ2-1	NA	TGTGCCAGCAGCTTAACGCCAGACTCCTACAATGAGCAGTTCTTC	CASSLTPDSYNEQFF
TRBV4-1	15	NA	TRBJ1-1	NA	TGCGCCAGCAGCCTCGGGACAAACCGGGACACTGAAGCTTTCTTT	CASSLGTNRDTEAFF
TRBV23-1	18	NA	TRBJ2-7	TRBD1	TGCGCCAGCAGTCAATCGACGGCAGGGGGCGAGGATGTATACGAGCAGTACTTC	CASSQSTAGGEDVYEQYF
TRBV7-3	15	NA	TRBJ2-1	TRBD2	TGTGCCAGCAGCTTAGCGGGGGACTCCTACAATGAGCAGTTCTTC	CASSLAGDSYNEQFF